This TCR beta chain originates from a study of identical twins. Study-wide findings and caveats: It was out-of-frame TCR alpha sharing in monozygotic twins that models underestimated. Sequences that were out-of-frame, alpha and twin-shared displayed an excess of low generation probability.

Turning to this clonotype: As yet, its antigen is unknown.

A single record per CDR3 protein comes from TCRdb applying MiXCR to the 5' RACE reads. Of around 1.7 million distinct CDR3 sequences in the sample, roughly 35% were seen once. The sequenced sample consisted of cord blood. This sequence was found in a newborn girl in good health.

CDR3 DNA sequence: TGTGCCAGCAGTTACACCCGGGTAGGAGATACGCAGTATTTT. Its protein is CASSYTRVGDTQYF. The rearrangement links TRBV6-2 or TRBV6-3 to TRBJ2-3, with D unresolved. This CDR3 is 14 amino acids long. Germline-derived CDR1 and CDR2 are MNHEY and SVGEGT. The V end was cut by 2 bases, the J end by 5 bases, with 11 bases between.